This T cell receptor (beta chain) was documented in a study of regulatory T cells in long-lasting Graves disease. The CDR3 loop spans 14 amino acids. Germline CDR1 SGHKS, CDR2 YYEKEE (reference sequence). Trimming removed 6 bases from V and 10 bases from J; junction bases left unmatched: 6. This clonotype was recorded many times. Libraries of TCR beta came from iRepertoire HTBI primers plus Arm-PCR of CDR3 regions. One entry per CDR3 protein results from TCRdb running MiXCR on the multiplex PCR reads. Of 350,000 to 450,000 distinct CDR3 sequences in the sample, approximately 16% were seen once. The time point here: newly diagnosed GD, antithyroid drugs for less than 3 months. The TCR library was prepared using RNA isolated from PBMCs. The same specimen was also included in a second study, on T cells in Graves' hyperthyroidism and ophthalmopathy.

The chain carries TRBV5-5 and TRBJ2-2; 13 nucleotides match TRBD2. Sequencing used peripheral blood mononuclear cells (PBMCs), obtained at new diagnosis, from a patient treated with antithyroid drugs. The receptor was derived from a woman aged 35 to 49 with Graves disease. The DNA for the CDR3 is TGTGCCAGCACACGGACTAGCGGGAGAGAGGAGCTGTTTTTT. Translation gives CASTRTSGREELFF.